Listed below are T cell receptor beta chains from one sample, sequenced in a study of blood T cell repertoires in COVID-19. Clones were sequenced by immunoSEQ multiplex PCR, and TCRdb holds only the in-frame ones, with some missing. The data contain more than 200,000 clones, 85% to 90% of them singletons. The specimen sequenced was PBMCs or T cells enriched from blood (not recorded which). The receptors were sampled from a woman in her twenties or thirties who had recovered from COVID-19. The CDR3 runs from the conserved cysteine through the conserved F or W. Fields, in order: J gene, V gene, D gene, CDR3 DNA, CDR3 protein. D genes are given only for firm matches.

TRBJ2-1 TRBV5-1 TRBD2 TGCGCCAGCAGCTTGGAACGGGAGGGTTCCTTCTTC CASSLEREGSFF
TRBJ2-1 TRBV7-9 NA TGTGCCAGCAGCTCCCGAGACACGAGCTCCTACAATGAGCAGTTCTTC CASSSRDTSSYNEQFF
TRBJ1-4 TRBV4-1 TRBD1 TGCGCCAGCAGCCATACGCCGGGACAGGGGACTGAAAAACTGTTTTTT CASSHTPGQGTEKLFF
TRBJ1-1 TRBV30 TRBD1 TGTGCCTGGAGCAAGCCGGGACAGGGGAACACTGAAGCTTTCTTT CAWSKPGQGNTEAFF
TRBJ1-6 TRBV5-8 TRBD1 TGTGCCAGCAGCCCACAGGGGGTCTCCTACGGATCACCCCTCCACTTT CASSPQGVSYGSPLHF
TRBJ2-2 TRBV9 NA TGTGCCAGCAGCGTAGCTACGGCGGGCGGGGAGCTGTTTTTT CASSVATAGGELFF
TRBJ1-1 TRBV6-6 TRBD1 TGTGCCAGCAACCTCGCCGGGACAGAGAACACTGAAGCTTTCTTT CASNLAGTENTEAFF
TRBJ1-2 TRBV15 NA TGTGCCACCAGCAGAGATTCCGGGGTTGACTACACCTTC CATSRDSGVDYTF
TRBJ1-2 TRBV19 TRBD1 TGTGCCAGTAGTATCAGGGGACAGTATTACTATGGCTACACCTTC CASSIRGQYYYGYTF
TRBJ1-1 TRBV4-1 NA TGCGCCAGCAGCCAAACTATGAACACTGAAGCTTTCTTT CASSQTMNTEAFF